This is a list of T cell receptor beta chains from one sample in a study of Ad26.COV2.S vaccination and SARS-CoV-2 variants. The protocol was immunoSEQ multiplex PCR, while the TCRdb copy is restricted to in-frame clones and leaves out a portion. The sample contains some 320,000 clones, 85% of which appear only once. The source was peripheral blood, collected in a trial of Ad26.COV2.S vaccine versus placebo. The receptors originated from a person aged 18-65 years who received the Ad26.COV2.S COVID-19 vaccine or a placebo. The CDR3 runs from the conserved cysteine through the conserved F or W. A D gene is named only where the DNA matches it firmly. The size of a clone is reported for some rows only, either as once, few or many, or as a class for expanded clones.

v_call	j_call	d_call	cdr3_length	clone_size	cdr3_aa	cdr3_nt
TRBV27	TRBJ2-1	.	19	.	CASSLSRLGWTDSYNEQFF	TGTGCCAGCAGTTTATCCCGTTTGGGATGGACAGATTCCTACAATGAGCAGTTCTTC
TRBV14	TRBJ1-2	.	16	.	CASSPGGWRGSTGYTF	TGTGCCAGCAGCCCAGGAGGTTGGCGGGGGTCGACTGGCTACACCTTC
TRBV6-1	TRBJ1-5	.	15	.	CASSDPGSLGQPQHF	TGTGCCAGCAGTGATCCGGGATCCCTCGGTCAGCCCCAGCATTTT
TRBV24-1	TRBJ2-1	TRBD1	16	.	CATSDPIGTAYNEQFF	TGTGCCACCAGTGACCCCATCGGGACAGCGTACAATGAGCAGTTCTTC
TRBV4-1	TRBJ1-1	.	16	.	CASSLLPTVSNTEAFF	TGCGCCAGCAGCCTCCTCCCGACGGTATCGAACACTGAAGCTTTCTTT
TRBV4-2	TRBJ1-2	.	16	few	CASSQDIAGSSYGYTF	TGTGCCAGCAGCCAAGATATCGCAGGGAGCAGCTATGGCTACACCTTC
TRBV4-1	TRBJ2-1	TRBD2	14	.	CASSQVSGYNEQFF	TGCGCCAGCAGCCAGGTTAGCGGGTACAATGAGCAGTTCTTC
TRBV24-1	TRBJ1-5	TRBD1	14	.	CATQGQGSNQPQHF	TGTGCCACCCAGGGACAGGGAAGCAATCAGCCCCAGCATTTT
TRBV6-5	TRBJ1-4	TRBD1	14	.	CASRRQGLGEKLFF	TGTGCCAGCAGGAGACAGGGGTTAGGCGAAAAACTGTTTTTT
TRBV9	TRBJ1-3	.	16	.	CASSPNRLVSGNTIYF	TGTGCCAGCAGCCCCAACAGGCTGGTGTCGGGAAACACCATATATTTT
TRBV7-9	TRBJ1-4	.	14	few	CASSLQTTNEKLFF	TGTGCCAGCAGCCTACAGACAACTAATGAAAAACTGTTTTTT
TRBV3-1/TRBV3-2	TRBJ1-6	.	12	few	CASSGGQLTLHF	TGTGCCAGCAGCGGGGGCCAATTAACCCTCCACTTT
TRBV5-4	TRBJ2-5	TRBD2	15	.	CASSRIAGGKETQYF	TGTGCCAGCAGCCGGATAGCGGGGGGCAAAGAGACCCAGTACTTC
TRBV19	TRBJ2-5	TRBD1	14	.	CASSAQGVQETQYF	TGTGCCAGTAGTGCCCAGGGGGTACAAGAGACCCAGTACTTC
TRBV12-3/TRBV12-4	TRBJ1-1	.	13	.	CASSRFRYTEAFF	TGTGCCAGCAGTCGGTTTAGGTACACTGAAGCTTTCTTT
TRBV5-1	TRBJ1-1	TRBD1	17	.	CASSLRGQGANSGEAFF	TGCGCCAGCAGCTTGCGGGGGCAGGGGGCGAATTCTGGTGAAGCTTTCTTT
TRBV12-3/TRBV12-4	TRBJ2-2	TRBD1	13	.	CASRGGAGGELFF	TGTGCCAGCAGAGGGGGCGCCGGCGGGGAGCTGTTTTTT
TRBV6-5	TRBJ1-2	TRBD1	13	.	CASSIGQGNGYTF	TGTGCCAGCAGTATTGGACAGGGGAATGGCTACACCTTC
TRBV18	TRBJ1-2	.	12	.	CASSLDSYGYTF	TGTGCCAGCTCACTAGACAGCTATGGCTACACCTTC
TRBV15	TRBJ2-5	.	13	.	CATSRDVQTAQYF	TGTGCCACCAGCAGAGACGTGCAGACGGCCCAGTACTTC
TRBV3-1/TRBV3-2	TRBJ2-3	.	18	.	CASSQALWAGASTDTQYF	TGTGCCAGCAGCCAAGCGCTATGGGCGGGTGCTAGCACAGATACGCAGTATTTT